This entry features one T cell receptor beta chain sequence. This sample stems from a study of blood T cell repertoires in COVID-19. Study as a whole: Material from acute and convalescent COVID-19 was sourced from the United States, Italy and Spain. The cDNA or gDNA used as material had been derived from T cells, B-cell-depleted T cells, or PBMCs.

The CDR3 runs to 15 residues. J gave up 4 bases and V 7 bases, and 8 bases lay outside the gene matches. Germline V CDR1 and CDR2: SEHNR, FQNEAQ (reference sequence). In the original processing: Cell counts per sample came from amplifying reference gene primers. The table came from immunoSEQ multiplex PCR; TCRdb's copy has only in-frame clones and leaves some out. V, J and clone size derive from that table, while D and trimming were established from the DNA sequence. The top ten hold around a sixth of the sample, which has more than 15,000 clones, around 87% seen once. The receptor's source is a man aged 45-65 years with active COVID-19. Sequencing input: peripheral blood. The V and J genes are TRBV7-9 and TRBJ2-1, with 9 bases lining up with TRBD1. CDR3 sequence (DNA): TGTGCCAGCACCCCTCCGGGACAGGGTTACAATGAGCAGTTCTTC. It specifies CASTPPGQGYNEQFF. The full variable domain, in which reference TRBV7-9 and TRBJ2-1 provide the parts outside the CDR3, is DTGVSQNPRHKITKRGQNVTFRCDPISEHNRLYWYRQTLGQGPEFLTYFQNEAQLEKSRLLSDRFSAERPKGSFSTLEIQRTEQGDSAMYLCASTPPGQGYNEQFFGPGTRLTVL.